Shown below are 9 T cell receptor beta chains from a single sample sequenced in a study of blood T cell repertoires in COVID-19. TCRdb's copy holds only in-frame clones and misses some; the assay was immunoSEQ multiplex PCR. The table lists about 310,000 clones, 80% to 90% of them singletons. Source material: PBMCs or T cells enriched from blood (not recorded which). The receptors originated from a woman between 18 and 29 years old who had recovered from COVID-19.

The CDR3 bases are TGTGCCAGCAGCCCCCAGGGCGACAGGCCCACAGATACGCAGTATTTT. Amino acids: CASSPQGDRPTDTQYF. This chain connects TRBV9 to TRBJ2-3, with a possible D match to TRBD1 (6 bases). Germline assignment: CDR1 SGDLS and CDR2 YYNGEE. This CDR3 is 16 amino acids long. The V end was cut by 4 bases, the J end by 2 bases, with 17 bases between.

The chain recombines TRBV28 with TRBJ2-5; 11 bases agree with TRBD2. The CDR3 loop spans 16 amino acids. With 6 bases clipped from V and 1 base from J, the junction kept 7 bases outside the gene matches. In germline, CDR1 is MDHEN, CDR2 SYDVKM. For the CDR3, the DNA is TGTGCCAGCAGGTTTATAGCGGGGGGGCCCCAAGAGACCCAGTACTTC. Protein sequence: CASRFIAGGPQETQYF.

The V and J genes are TRBV5-8 and TRBJ2-2; a weak D match, TRBD1 (5 bases). Between the trimmed V and J ends, which lost 9 bases and 3 bases, there was a span of 18 bases. CDR3 length: 15 residues. Per the germline V gene, CDR1 is SGHTS and CDR2 is YDEGEE. This CDR3 reads CATETVQDYTGELFF. The CDR3 DNA follows: TGTGCCACCGAGACCGTACAGGATTACACCGGGGAGCTGTTTTTT.

Notes on this clone: The sample contains more than one DNA sequence encoding this CDR3. The rearrangement joins TRBV7-2 to TRBJ2-7; D gene uncertain. The CDR3 contains 11 residues. Germline loops: CDR1 SGHTA, CDR2 FQGNSA. V was clipped by 5 bases and J by 2 bases, with 4 bases between them. CDR3 nucleotides: TGTGCCAGCAGCCCCGCCTACGAGCAGTACTTC. Translated: CASSPAYEQYF.

V gene TRBV27 combines with J gene TRBJ1-6; TRBD1 might be the D (6 bases). Trimming pared 3 bases from V and 4 bases from J, leaving 10 bases between. This CDR3 region has 15 residues. Germline CDR1 is MNHEY and CDR2 is SMNVEV (reference sequence). CDR3 DNA: TGTGCCAGCAGTTTCGACAGGCTTTATAATTCACCCCTCCACTTT. Protein sequence: CASSFDRLYNSPLHF.

The J gene is TRBJ1-1, the V gene TRBV6-2 or TRBV6-3, with D possibly TRBD1 on 5 matching bases. Between the trimmed V and J ends, which lost 2 bases and 2 bases, there was a span of 9 bases. CDR1 and CDR2 (germline): MNHEY, SVGEGT. The CDR3 length is 14 residues. The CDR3 coding sequence is TGTGCCAGCAGTTACCGGGGGAGTAACACTGAAGCTTTCTTT. Protein: CASSYRGSNTEAFF.

The gene calls are TRBV7-9 and TRBJ1-2; a possible D gene is TRBD1 (5 bases). Trimming left V 0 bases short and J 8 bases short, with 16 bases between. CDR3 size: 15 residues. Germline V gives CDR1 SEHNR, CDR2 FQNEAQ (reference sequence). The CDR3 reads CASSLAETVSDGYTF. CDR3 in DNA: TGTGCCAGCAGCTTAGCCGAGACAGTATCGGACGGCTACACCTTC.

The sample holds a few counts of this clone. The chain has TRBV7-2 and TRBJ2-3; D is unclear. The length of the CDR3 is 14 residues. CDR1 and CDR2 (germline): SGHTA, FQGNSA. V lost 4 bases to trimming and J lost 5 bases, with 13 bases between them. The CDR3 loop is CASSSGPSQDTQYF. The CDR3 DNA sequence: TGTGCCAGCAGCTCTGGGCCGAGCCAAGATACGCAGTATTTT.

The CDR3 sequence: CASSLALVSRVGNSPLHF. The CDR3 bases are TGTGCCAGCAGCTTAGCGCTGGTGTCGAGGGTGGGTAATTCACCCCTCCACTTT. The chain recombines TRBV7-2 with TRBJ1-6; D not certain. Trimming pared 0 bases from V and 6 bases from J, leaving 18 bases between. Per germline, CDR1 SGHTA and CDR2 FQGNSA. The CDR3 has 18 amino acids.